This TCR beta chain was sequenced during a study of blood T cells in healthy people across ages. The length of the CDR3 is 14 residues. Germline CDR1 and CDR2: KGHSH and LQKENI. Trimming left V 2 bases short and J 5 bases short, with 10 bases between. Regarding this clonotype: No antigen is known for it.

PCR was performed a second time for roughly 6 to 12 cycles using a sample-barcoded 5' primer and a J-beta primer mix. TCRdb recomputed calls from the 5' RACE reads with MiXCR, one row per CDR3 protein. Here the sample spans some 1.6 million distinct CDR3 sequences, around 35% being singletons. Study-level points and caveats: When one million T cells were used, diversity estimates were thought to be underestimates. Correlation between TCR beta diversity and naive T cell percentage was strong.

Samples had at least 7 million PBMCs isolated from them. Sequencing input: blood. The chain is built from TRBV18 and TRBJ2-1; D unresolved. The receptor was isolated from a woman aged 30 to 39 in good health. CDR3 in DNA: TGTGCCAGCTCACCATATTCTGGTGACAATGAGCAGTTCTTC. Protein sequence: CASSPYSGDNEQFF. Full variable domain (missing parts from reference TRBV18 and TRBJ2-1): NAGVMQNPRHLVRRRGQEARLRCSPMKGHSHVYWYRQLPEEGLKFMVYLQKENIIDESGMPKERFSAEFPKEGPSILRIQQVVRGDSAAYFCASSPYSGDNEQFFGPGTRLTVL.